This TCR beta chain emerged from a study of OX40 agonist ivuxolimab in advanced cancers. Assay used: immunoSEQ multiplex PCR; TCRdb lists only in-frame clones, some missing. Of about 35,000 clones listed, around 93% are singletons. Germline CDR1 and CDR2: MNHEY and SMNVEV (reference sequence). V was pared by 2 bases and J by 3 bases, with 10 bases between. This CDR3 region has 15 residues. The sample was CD4+ or CD8+ T cells sorted from blood, taken in a trial of the OX40 agonist ivuxolimab. This clonotype originated in an adult with an advanced solid tumor such as melanoma, head and neck, liver or kidney cancer. The gene calls are TRBV27 and TRBJ2-2, with D maybe TRBD1 (6 bases). CDR3 DNA sequence: TGTGCCAGCAGTTTAATCTGGGGGCACACCGGGGAGCTGTTTTTT. It encodes CASSLIWGHTGELFF.